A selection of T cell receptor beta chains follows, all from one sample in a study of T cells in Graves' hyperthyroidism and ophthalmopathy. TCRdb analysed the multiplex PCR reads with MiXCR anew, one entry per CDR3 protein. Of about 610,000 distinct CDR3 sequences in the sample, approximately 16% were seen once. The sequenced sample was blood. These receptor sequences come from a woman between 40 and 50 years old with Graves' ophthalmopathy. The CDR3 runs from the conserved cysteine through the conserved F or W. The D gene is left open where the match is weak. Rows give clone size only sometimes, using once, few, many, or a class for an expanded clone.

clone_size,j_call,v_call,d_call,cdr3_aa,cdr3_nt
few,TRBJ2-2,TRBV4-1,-,CASSQDPTVNTGELFF,TGCGCCAGCAGCCAAGACCCCACAGTGAACACCGGGGAGCTGTTTTTT
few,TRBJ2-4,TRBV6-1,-,CASWGIVGQGKNIQYF,TGTGCCAGCTGGGGGATTGTTGGGCAGGGAAAAAACATTCAGTACTTC
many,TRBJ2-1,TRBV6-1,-,CASSEWVLSYNEQFF,TGTGCCAGCAGTGAATGGGTACTCTCCTACAATGAGCAGTTCTTC
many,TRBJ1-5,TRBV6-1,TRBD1,CASSADRGGNQPQHF,TGTGCCAGCAGCGCCGACAGGGGCGGCAATCAGCCCCAGCATTTT
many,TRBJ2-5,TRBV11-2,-,CASSLVPSRETQYF,TGTGCCAGCAGCTTAGTCCCTAGCAGGGAGACCCAGTACTTC
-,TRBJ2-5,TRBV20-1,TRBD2,CSARGGTSGGRETQYF,TGCAGTGCTAGGGGGGGTACTAGCGGGGGGCGAGAGACCCAGTACTTC
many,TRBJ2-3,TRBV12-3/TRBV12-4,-,CASSLKVTDTQYF,TGTGCCAGCAGTTTGAAGGTGACAGATACGCAGTATTTT
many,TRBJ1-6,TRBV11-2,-,CASSPPGGPSSPLHF,TGTGCCAGCAGCCCACCGGGGGGTCCAAGTTCACCCCTCCACTTT
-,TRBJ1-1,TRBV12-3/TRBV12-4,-,CASSLGGGPAEAFF,TGTGCCAGCAGTTTAGGAGGGGGGCCCGCTGAAGCTTTCTTT
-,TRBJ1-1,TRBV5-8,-,CASSLEFIQGLNTEAFF,TGTGCCAGCAGCTTGGAGTTCATACAGGGCTTAAACACTGAAGCTTTCTTT
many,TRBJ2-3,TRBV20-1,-,CSARDLARLTDTQYF,TGCAGTGCTAGAGATCTAGCCCGGCTCACAGATACGCAGTATTTT
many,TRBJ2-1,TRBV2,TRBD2,CASSERSLAGNNEQFF,TGTGCCAGCAGTGAAAGGTCGCTAGCGGGAAACAATGAGCAGTTCTTC
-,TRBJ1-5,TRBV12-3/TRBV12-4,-,CASKKTGITGNQPQHF,TGTGCCAGCAAAAAAACAGGGATCACTGGCAATCAGCCCCAGCATTTT
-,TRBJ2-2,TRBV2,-,CASSLAAGELFF,TGTGCCAGCAGCCTAGCAGCCGGGGAGCTGTTTTTT
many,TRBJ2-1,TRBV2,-,CASTVNYISEQFF,TGTGCCAGCACGGTGAACTATATCTCTGAGCAGTTCTTC
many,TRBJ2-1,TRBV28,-,CASKGLETARVSKQFF,TGTGCCAGCAAGGGACTCGAAACCGCCCGGGTGTCGAAGCAGTTCTTC
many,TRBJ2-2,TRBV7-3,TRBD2,CASSPTPSGAGGELFF,TGTGCCAGCAGCCCAACCCCTAGCGGGGCAGGCGGGGAGCTGTTTTTT
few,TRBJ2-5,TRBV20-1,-,CSASLSGEETQYF,TGCAGTGCTAGCCTTTCTGGGGAGGAGACCCAGTACTTC
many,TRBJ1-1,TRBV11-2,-,CASSLGGKAFF,TGTGCCAGCAGCTTAGGGGGAAAAGCTTTCTTT
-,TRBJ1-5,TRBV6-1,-,CASRHRERNQPQHF,TGTGCCAGCAGACACAGGGAGCGCAATCAGCCCCAGCATTTT
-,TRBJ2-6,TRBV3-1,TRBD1,CASSQILGQGANGANVLTF,TGTGCCAGCAGCCAGATTTTGGGACAGGGGGCGAATGGGGCCAACGTCCTGACTTTC
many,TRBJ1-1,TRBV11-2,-,CASSLTDTEAFF,TGTGCCAGCAGCTTAACGGACACTGAAGCTTTCTTT
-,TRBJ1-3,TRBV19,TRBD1,CASLILDRGPRDTIYF,TGTGCCAGTCTCATCCTCGACAGGGGTCCGAGGGACACCATATATTTT
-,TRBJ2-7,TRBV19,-,CASSASVDSDSYEQYF,TGTGCCAGTAGTGCCTCTGTGGACAGTGATTCCTACGAGCAGTACTTC
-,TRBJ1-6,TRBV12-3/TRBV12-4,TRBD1,CASRTGVNSPLHF,TGTGCCAGCAGGACAGGGGTCAATTCACCCCTCCACTTT
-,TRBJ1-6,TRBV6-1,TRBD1,CASSYTPGTGSPYNSPLHF,TGTGCCAGCAGTTACACCCCAGGGACAGGTTCCCCCTATAATTCACCCCTCCACTTT
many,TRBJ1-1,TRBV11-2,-,CASSLERYTEAFF,TGTGCCAGCAGCTTAGAAAGGTACACTGAAGCTTTCTTT
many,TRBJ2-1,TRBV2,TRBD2,CASSTTGGLYNEQFF,TGTGCCAGCAGCACCACGGGAGGTCTCTACAATGAGCAGTTCTTC
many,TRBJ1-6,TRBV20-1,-,CSARDTGSSYNSPLHF,TGCAGTGCTAGAGACACGGGAAGCTCCTATAATTCACCCCTCCACTTT
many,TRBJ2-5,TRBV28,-,CASSPYWETQYF,TGTGCCAGCAGTCCGTATTGGGAGACCCAGTACTTC
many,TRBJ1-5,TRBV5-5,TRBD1,CASSPAAGTGNQPQHF,TGTGCCAGCAGTCCCGCGGCCGGGACAGGGAATCAGCCCCAGCATTTT
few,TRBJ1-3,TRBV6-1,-,CASSELGNTIYF,TGTGCCAGCAGTGAATTGGGGAACACCATATATTTT
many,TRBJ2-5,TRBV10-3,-,CAISVGRGGQETQYF,TGTGCCATCAGTGTGGGCAGGGGAGGGCAAGAGACCCAGTACTTC
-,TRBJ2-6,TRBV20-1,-,CSAVGDPGANVLTF,TGCAGTGCTGTGGGGGACCCTGGGGCCAACGTCCTGACTTTC
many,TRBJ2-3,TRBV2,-,CASSYTESTDTQYF,TGTGCCAGCAGCTACACAGAAAGCACAGATACGCAGTATTTT
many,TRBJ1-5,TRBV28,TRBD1,CASRPTGDNQPQHF,TGTGCCAGCAGACCGACAGGGGACAATCAGCCCCAGCATTTT
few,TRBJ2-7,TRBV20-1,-,CSALFPGAEQYF,TGCAGTGCTCTGTTTCCGGGAGCCGAGCAGTACTTC
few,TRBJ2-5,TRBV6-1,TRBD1,CASSPLPGGAGGYETQYF,TGTGCCAGCAGCCCCCTCCCCGGTGGGGCAGGGGGCTATGAGACCCAGTACTTC
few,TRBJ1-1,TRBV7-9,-,CASSSKVGNTEAFF,TGTGCCAGCAGCTCCAAGGTCGGGAACACTGAAGCTTTCTTT
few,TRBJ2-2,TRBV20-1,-,CSAPQLRGPTPGELFF,TGCAGTGCCCCCCAGCTACGGGGCCCGACTCCGGGGGAGCTGTTTTTT
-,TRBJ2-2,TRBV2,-,CASRRGDVPGELFF,TGTGCCAGCAGGAGGGGAGATGTCCCCGGGGAGCTGTTTTTT
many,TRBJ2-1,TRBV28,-,CASTQGGMVNEQFF,TGTGCCAGCACTCAAGGGGGGATGGTCAATGAGCAGTTCTTC
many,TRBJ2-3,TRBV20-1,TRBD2,CSARGPGGTDTQYF,TGCAGTGCTAGAGGGCCGGGAGGGACAGATACGCAGTATTTT
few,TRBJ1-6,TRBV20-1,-,CSARDPTREPSPLHF,TGCAGTGCTAGAGATCCGACCCGCGAACCTTCACCCCTCCACTTT